This TCR beta chain was recorded in a study of breast tumors, draining lymph nodes, adjacent tissues. The CDR3 covers 15 residues. V was clipped by 4 bases and J by 2 bases, with 15 bases between them. CDR1 is SNHLY, CDR2 FYNNEI, per germline. Study-level points and caveats: Most tumor T cells seemingly derive from lymph node, then expand in tumor. Tumors had less TCR diversity than lymph nodes, more than nontumor tissue. The lymph node origin of tumor T cells was framed as consistent with a hypothesis, not demonstrated.

TCRdb reanalysed the multiplex PCR reads using MiXCR and keeps one entry per CDR3 protein. The profile covers 200,000 to 250,000 distinct CDR3 sequences, with 30% to 35% appearing a single time and approximately 3.7% taken by the ten largest. Breast cancer patients provided tissue from their axillary draining lymph nodes. This clonotype was picked up many times. Its antigen is as yet unknown. The TCR was taken from a female donor with breast cancer. Some clones in this sample may be carry-over from other donors' samples. The sample comprised axillary lymph node tissue. The chain recombines TRBV2 with TRBJ2-7; TRBD2 is a possible D gene (6 bases). The CDR3 nucleotides read TGTGCCAGCAGTGCGGATAGCGGAACAACCTACGAGCAGTACTTC. Its protein is CASSADSGTTYEQYF.